A single sample gave rise to the 10 T cell receptor beta chains below, sequenced in a study of shared clonotypes between healthy human individuals. The data were produced by immunoSEQ multiplex PCR, yet TCRdb's version contains in-frame clones alone and is incomplete. The data contain some 1 million clones, around 74% of them singletons. The specimen was memory CD4+ T cells sorted from blood. As for subset: CD45RA-negative fraction. These receptors were taken from a man between 18 and 29 years old in good health.

V gene TRBV28 combines with J gene TRBJ1-1; D may be TRBD1 (6 bases). The germline V gene has CDR1 MDHEN and CDR2 SYDVKM. The CDR3 consists of 12 residues. Trimming took 7 bases from V and 6 from J, leaving 12 bases between them. The DNA for the CDR3 is TGTGCCAGCATCCGTACAGGGCCTGAAGCTTTCTTT. It yields the protein CASIRTGPEAFF.

In regard to this clone: Other DNA sequences in the same sample also yield this CDR3. V is TRBV5-1 and J is TRBJ2-2, with no clear D. Per germline, CDR1 SGHRS and CDR2 YFSETQ. This CDR3 has 14 amino acids. Trimming shortened V by 0 bases and J by 5 bases, and 8 bases separated the two germline ends. CDR3 in DNA: TGCGCCAGCAGCTTGGACGCTGGGACCGGGGAGCTGTTTTTT. Amino acid sequence: CASSLDAGTGELFF.

The chain carries TRBV28 and TRBJ2-2; the D gene is possibly TRBD1 (5 bases). CDR1 is MDHEN and CDR2 is SYDVKM in the germline V gene. The CDR3 covers 15 residues. Between the trimmed V and J ends, which lost 3 bases and 0 bases, there was a span of 8 bases. The CDR3 sequence: CASSFQGTNTGELFF. Here the CDR3 DNA reads TGTGCCAGCAGTTTCCAGGGAACGAACACCGGGGAGCTGTTTTTT.

The chain employs TRBV30 and TRBJ2-7; 7 nucleotides line up with TRBD2. The CDR3 runs to 13 residues. The germline V gene has CDR1 GTSNPN and CDR2 SVGIG (reference sequence). The CDR3 region is CAHRRGILSEQYF. CDR3 DNA sequence: TGTGCTCATCGGCGGGGGATTCTAAGCGAGCAGTACTTC.

This clone showed up just a few times. The genes are TRBV7-8 and TRBJ2-5; D gene uncertain. Per the germline V gene, CDR1 is SGHVS and CDR2 is FQNEAQ. The CDR3 spans 13 residues. The V end lost 2 bases, the J end lost 2 bases, and 6 bases lay between the germline ends. The CDR3 nucleotides read TGTGCCAGCAGCTTATATCTGCAAGAGACCCAGTACTTC. It codes for CASSLYLQETQYF.

V gene TRBV6-6 combines with J gene TRBJ2-3; D is possibly TRBD2 (5 bases). The CDR3 length is 16 residues. Germline V gene data show CDR1 as MNHNY and CDR2 as SVGAGI (reference sequence). Trimming took off 6 bases at V and 2 bases at J, with 18 bases between the two ends. CDR3 sequence (DNA): TGTGCCAGCAGCCCCCGTGGAGCGGAGCCCACAGATACGCAGTATTTT. This sequence encodes CASSPRGAEPTDTQYF.

The chain couples TRBV10-3 to TRBJ2-2; 12 nucleotides match TRBD2. Looked up from germline, CDR1 is ENHRY and CDR2 is SYGVKD. This CDR3 region has 17 residues. V trimming: 4 bases; J trimming: 2 bases; junction bases outside the gene matches: 5. In DNA, the CDR3 is TGTGCCATCAGTGGGACTAGCGGGGTCGTCAACACCGGGGAGCTGTTTTTT. This translates into CAISGTSGVVNTGELFF.

V is TRBV28 and J is TRBJ1-1; D is uncertain. From germline, CDR1 is MDHEN and CDR2 SYDVKM. The CDR3 contains 15 residues. Trimming left V 5 bases short and J 0 bases short, with 13 bases between. The CDR3: CASSPGSGMNTEAFF. The CDR3 nucleotides read TGTGCCAGCAGTCCTGGGTCGGGGATGAACACTGAAGCTTTCTTT.

This clone appeared a single time. The chain combines TRBV18 with TRBJ1-1; no clear D gene. Trimming left V 4 bases short and J 4 bases short, with 10 bases between. Germline-derived CDR1 and CDR2 are KGHSH and LQKENI. This CDR3 spans 13 amino acids. CDR3 sequence reads: CASSLEVVTEAFF. The CDR3 nucleotides are TGTGCCAGCTCACTTGAGGTGGTCACTGAAGCTTTCTTT. Full variable domain (outside the CDR3, taken from reference TRBV18 and TRBJ1-1): NAGVMQNPRHLVRRRGQEARLRCSPMKGHSHVYWYRQLPEEGLKFMVYLQKENIIDESGMPKERFSAEFPKEGPSILRIQQVVRGDSAAYFCASSLEVVTEAFFGQGTRLTVV.

The V gene is TRBV27, the J gene TRBJ2-7; no clear D gene. Trimming removed 0 bases at V and 2 bases at J, with 8 bases between. Germline values: CDR1 MNHEY, CDR2 SMNVEV (reference sequence). This CDR3 is 14 amino acids long. The CDR3 here is CASSLSGYPYEQYF. Here the CDR3 DNA reads TGTGCCAGCAGTTTATCGGGCTATCCCTACGAGCAGTACTTC.